Listed below are T cell receptor beta chains from one sample, sequenced in a study of cytomegalovirus exposure and HLA in healthy donors. Assay: immunoSEQ multiplex PCR; the TCRdb copy retains only in-frame clones and omits some. The repertoire holds around 150,000 clones, with 85% to 90% as singletons. The sample comprised PBMCs. These receptors were taken from a woman between 18 and 30 years old in good health and CMV-seropositive. Both conserved end residues are part of each CDR3. A D gene is named only where the DNA matches it firmly.

D | J | V | DNA | CDR3
NA | TRBJ1-4 | TRBV10-3 | TGTGCCATCAGGGCCTGGGTGTGGGCCCTGGGTAATGAAAAACTGTTTTTT | CAIRAWVWALGNEKLFF
NA | TRBJ2-7 | TRBV18 | TGTGCCAGCTCACCACCCCAGTCGTCAGAGCAGTACTTC | CASSPPQSSEQYF
NA | TRBJ2-2 | TRBV19 | TGTGCCAGTAGTATAGATCCCCCCCTAGGAAGCACCGGGGAGCTGTTTTTT | CASSIDPPLGSTGELFF
NA | TRBJ1-5 | TRBV28 | TGTGCCAGCAGTCCCTCGGGGGGCGTTGGCAATCAGCCCCAGCATTTT | CASSPSGGVGNQPQHF
TRBD2 | TRBJ2-1 | TRBV7-2 | TGTGCCAGCAGGTTCGGAACGGGGGGGAACTACAATGAGCAGTTCTTC | CASRFGTGGNYNEQFF
NA | TRBJ1-1 | TRBV10-3 | TGTGCCATCAGTGAGGGATTGACAGTGAACACTGAAGCTTTCTTT | CAISEGLTVNTEAFF
TRBD2 | TRBJ2-5 | TRBV7-6 | TGTGCCAGCAGCCCTCTAGCGGGGGACCAAGAGACCCAGTACTTC | CASSPLAGDQETQYF
TRBD1 | TRBJ2-1 | TRBV6-5 | TGTGCCAGCAGTTCAGCGTACAGGGGCCGGGATGAGCAGTTCTTC | CASSSAYRGRDEQFF
NA | TRBJ2-4 | TRBV7-2 | TGTGCCAGCACACCGACGGCGACACTTGCCCAAAACATTCAGTACTTC | CASTPTATLAQNIQYF
TRBD1 | TRBJ2-7 | TRBV7-8 | TGTGCCAGCAGCGGACAGGCCTTTTCCTACGAGCAGTACTTC | CASSGQAFSYEQYF
NA | TRBJ1-6 | TRBV7-2 | TGTGCCAGCAGCATAAAGAGTGACGGGGGACCCCTCCACTTT | CASSIKSDGGPLHF
NA | TRBJ2-1 | TRBV5-1 | TGCGCCAGCAGCTACGGACTTCAGCAGTTCTTC | CASSYGLQQFF
NA | TRBJ2-7 | TRBV18 | TGTGCCAGCTCACCAACACAGGGTTGGGAGCAGTACTTC | CASSPTQGWEQYF